A single T cell receptor (beta chain) is shown here with its context. The method was immunoSEQ multiplex PCR; TCRdb's version includes in-frame clones alone and lacks a portion of them. The table shows tens of thousands of clones, with 70% to 90% occurring only once. The sample originates from a study of PD-1 blockade in classical Hodgkin lymphoma. Germline V lookup: CDR1 MNHEY, CDR2 SMNVEV (reference sequence). The CDR3 sequence is 13 residues long. Time point meaning: cycle 4 day 1 (C4D1), after less than 7 weeks of nivolumab. Every patient experienced relapse after autologous stem cell transplantation, and brentuximab vedotin exposure varied.

The chain couples TRBV27 to TRBJ2-5; tentatively, D is TRBD1 (6 bases). The sequences come from peripheral blood mononuclear cells (PBMCs), collected before the fourth cycle of nivolumab. This TCR was sampled from a human donor with classical Hodgkin lymphoma. This chain's CDR3 is CVTGMRGLETQYF. The CDR3 DNA sequence: TGTGTCACCGGCATGAGGGGGTTGGAGACCCAGTACTTC.